Here is one T cell receptor beta chain with its context. Its antigen is currently not known. No base qualities exist here, and no much larger clone lies one base off it. Patients with autoimmune disease history or receiving systemic immunosuppression were excluded from the trial. Peripheral blood for TCR sequencing was collected from all dose cohorts at baseline, on cycle 4 day 1, and on cycle 7 day 1. Samples came from an open-label, multicenter, first-in-human phase I dose-escalation trial of ivuxolimab. Adults with locally advanced or metastatic head and neck squamous cell, hepatocellular, melanoma or renal cell carcinoma were enrolled in the trial. Before TCR sequencing, CD4+ and CD8+ T cells were separately sorted from peripheral blood. This record comes from a study of OX40 agonist ivuxolimab in advanced cancers. Regarding the study in general: Ivuxolimab, which targeted the costimulatory receptor OX40 (CD134), was an agonistic, fully human IgG2 monoclonal antibody. Intravenous ivuxolimab was administered to patients every 2 weeks at six dose levels: 0.01, 0.1, 0.3, 1.5, 3 and 10 mg/kg. Of the 50 to 55 patients in dose escalation, around 20 had hepatocellular carcinoma, approximately 15 had melanoma, 9 had renal cell carcinoma and 9 had head and neck cancer. The dose-escalation cohort was almost 85% male with a mean age of around 62 years, ranging from roughly 23 to 90. Prior anti-PD-1, anti-PD-L1 or anti-CTLA-4 therapy was permitted, and about two fifths of dose-escalation patients had received checkpoint inhibitors. Partial responses were achieved by three dose-escalation patients, of whom one had hepatocellular carcinoma and two had cutaneous melanoma. Peripheral TCRbeta sequencing aimed to test whether ivuxolimab altered TCR sequence diversity and caused clonal T-cell expansion. The paper covers the monotherapy dose-escalation part of the phase I ivuxolimab trial, which included N ≈ 57 patients. Broad study findings and their caveats: At doses of 0.1 to 3.0 mg/kg, clonal expansion of both CD4+ and CD8+ T cells in blood was seen between baseline and week 6. In partial responders in the 0.1-3.0 mg/kg groups, normalized peripheral clonal expansion was found to be among the lowest, especially among CD8+ T cells. Which antigens the clonally expanded peripheral T cells were specific for was not determined. After ivuxolimab, expanded clones were on average more numerous among CD8+ T cells than among CD4+ T cells. Low levels of normalized T-cell clonal expansion were also seen in some nonresponding patients.

Clipping removes 4 bases from V and 4 bases from J, with 8 as the unmatched junction base count. The CDR3, cysteine through phenylalanine, is 17 amino acids long. Only the CDR3 part of the read is kept: 51 bases, read in frame from the first base. Sequences MNHEY (CDR1) and SMNVEV (CDR2) are obtained from the germline V gene (reference sequence). Genomic DNA was extracted from sorted cells for sequencing of the TCRbeta CDR3 region. TCRbeta CDR3 regions were sequenced using the immunoSEQ Assay. This is the immuneACCESS table as TCRdb keeps it, with only in-frame sequences that have V and J called. A part of the clones is gone; compared with another copy, unresolved V genes explain less than half, and the rest is unexplained. In this sample the table shows 100,000 to 120,000 clones, 89% of which occur a single time. The ten largest clonotypes hold less than 0.35% of the sample.

The material sequenced was CD4+ or CD8+ T cells sorted from blood, taken in a trial of the OX40 agonist ivuxolimab. This TCR came from an adult with an advanced solid tumor such as melanoma, head and neck, liver or kidney cancer. The receptor chain draws on TRBV27 and TRBJ2-1; 12 middle bases align to TRBD2. In nucleotide form, the sequence is TGTGCCAGCAGTTCCCCATCAACTAGCGGGGGGTACAATGAGCAGTTCTTC. Translated, this is CASSSPSTSGGYNEQFF.